This TCR beta chain appears in the sequencing data of a study of blood T cell repertoires in COVID-19. There are 12 residues in the CDR3. Germline CDR1 ENHRY, CDR2 SYGVKD. V lost 6 bases and J 3 bases, leaving 6 bases between the germline ends. Sequencing was performed with immunoSEQ multiplex PCR; in TCRdb, only in-frame clones are kept and a portion is missing. The table has about 170,000 clones, less than 90% seen once; the top ten hold approximately 9.9%. Sequencing was carried out using peripheral blood. The V gene is TRBV10-3, the J gene TRBJ1-5; D is uncertain. The origin of this receptor is a woman in her sixties or seventies with COVID-19, enrolled during active disease. The CDR3 here is CAIRDYNQPQHF. The CDR3 DNA is TGTGCCATCAGAGACTACAATCAGCCCCAGCATTTT.